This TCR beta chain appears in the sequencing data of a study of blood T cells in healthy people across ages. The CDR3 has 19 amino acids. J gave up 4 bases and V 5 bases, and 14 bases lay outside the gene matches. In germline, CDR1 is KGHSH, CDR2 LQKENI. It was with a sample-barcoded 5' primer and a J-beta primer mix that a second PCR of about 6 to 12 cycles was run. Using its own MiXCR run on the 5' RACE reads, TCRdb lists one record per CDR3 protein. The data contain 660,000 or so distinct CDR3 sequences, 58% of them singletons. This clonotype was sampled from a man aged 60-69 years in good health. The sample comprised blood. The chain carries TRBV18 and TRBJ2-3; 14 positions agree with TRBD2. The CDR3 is CASSSTSGGAPRRADTQYF. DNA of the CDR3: TGTGCCAGCTCATCGACTAGCGGGGGGGCTCCCCGTCGCGCAGATACGCAGTATTTT. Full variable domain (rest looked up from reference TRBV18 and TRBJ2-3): NAGVMQNPRHLVRRRGQEARLRCSPMKGHSHVYWYRQLPEEGLKFMVYLQKENIIDESGMPKERFSAEFPKEGPSILRIQQVVRGDSAAYFCASSSTSGGAPRRADTQYFGPGTRLTVL.